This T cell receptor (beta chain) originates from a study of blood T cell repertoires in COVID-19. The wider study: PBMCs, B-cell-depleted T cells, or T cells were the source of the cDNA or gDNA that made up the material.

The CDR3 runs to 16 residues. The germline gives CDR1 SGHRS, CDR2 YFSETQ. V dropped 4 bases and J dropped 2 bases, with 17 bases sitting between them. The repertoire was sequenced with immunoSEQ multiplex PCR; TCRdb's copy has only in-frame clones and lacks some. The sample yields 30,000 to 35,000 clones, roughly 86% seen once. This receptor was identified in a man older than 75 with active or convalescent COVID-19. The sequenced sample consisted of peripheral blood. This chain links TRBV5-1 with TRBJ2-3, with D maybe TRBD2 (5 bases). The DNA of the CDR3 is TGCGCCAGCAGCGCGCCTCTAGCACCCTCCACAGATACGCAGTATTTT. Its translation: CASSAPLAPSTDTQYF.